This TCR beta chain originates from a study of blood T cell repertoires in COVID-19. Study information: T cells, B-cell-depleted T cells, or PBMCs provided the cDNA or gDNA that served as material.

V dropped 0 bases and J dropped 1 base, with 11 bases sitting between them. This CDR3 has 16 residues. CDR1 and CDR2 from the germline V gene are MNHEY and SVGEGT. Per the study methods: It was from reference gene primer amplification that nucleated cell counts were estimated. Data came from immunoSEQ multiplex PCR; TCRdb stores just in-frame clones and leaves some out. V, J and clone size are taken as reported in that table, and D and trimming were inferred from the DNA itself. Altogether around 80,000 clones are present, roughly 80% being singletons, with the ten largest covering around 13%. The sequencing input was peripheral blood. This sequence was found in a human donor in a cohort sampled during active COVID-19. The chain links TRBV6-2 or TRBV6-3 to TRBJ2-3; a possible D gene is TRBD1 (5 bases). Here the CDR3 reads CASSYSSGWGTDTQYF. The CDR3 DNA follows: TGTGCCAGCAGTTACTCATCAGGGTGGGGCACAGATACGCAGTATTTT.